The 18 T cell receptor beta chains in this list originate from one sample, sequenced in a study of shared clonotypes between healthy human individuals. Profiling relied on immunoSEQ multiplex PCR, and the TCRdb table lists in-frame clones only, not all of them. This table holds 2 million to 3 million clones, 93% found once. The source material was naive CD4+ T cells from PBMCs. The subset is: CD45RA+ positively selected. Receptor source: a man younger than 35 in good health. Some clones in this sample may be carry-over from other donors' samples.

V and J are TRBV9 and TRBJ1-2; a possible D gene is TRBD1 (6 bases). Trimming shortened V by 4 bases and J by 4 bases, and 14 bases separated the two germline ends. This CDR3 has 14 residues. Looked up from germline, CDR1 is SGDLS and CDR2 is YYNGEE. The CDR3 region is CASSKDGQSYGYTF. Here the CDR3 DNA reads TGTGCCAGCAGCAAGGACGGACAGAGCTATGGCTACACCTTC.

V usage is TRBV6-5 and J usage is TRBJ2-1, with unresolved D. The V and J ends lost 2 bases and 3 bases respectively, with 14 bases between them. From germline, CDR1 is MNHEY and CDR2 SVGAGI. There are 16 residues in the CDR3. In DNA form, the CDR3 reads TGTGCCAGCAGTTACATAGGCGGAGCCCTCTACAATGAGCAGTTCTTC. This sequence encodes CASSYIGGALYNEQFF.

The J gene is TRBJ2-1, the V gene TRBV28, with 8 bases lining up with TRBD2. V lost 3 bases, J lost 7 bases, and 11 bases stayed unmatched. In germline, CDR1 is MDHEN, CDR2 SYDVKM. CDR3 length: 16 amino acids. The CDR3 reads CASSFREGVVGNEQFF. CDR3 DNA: TGTGCCAGCAGTTTTCGGGAGGGGGTGGTGGGAAATGAGCAGTTCTTC.

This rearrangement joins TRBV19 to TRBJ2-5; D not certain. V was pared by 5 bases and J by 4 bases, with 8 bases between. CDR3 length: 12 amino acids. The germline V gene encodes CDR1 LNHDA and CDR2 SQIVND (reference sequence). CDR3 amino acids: CASSAPAETQYF. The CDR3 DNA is TGTGCCAGTAGTGCGCCAGCAGAGACCCAGTACTTC.

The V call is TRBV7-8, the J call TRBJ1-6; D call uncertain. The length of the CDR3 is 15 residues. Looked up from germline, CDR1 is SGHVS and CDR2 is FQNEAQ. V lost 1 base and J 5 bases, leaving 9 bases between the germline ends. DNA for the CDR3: TGTGCCAGCAGCTTAGGGTCCAACCATAATTCACCCCTCCACTTT. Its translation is CASSLGSNHNSPLHF.

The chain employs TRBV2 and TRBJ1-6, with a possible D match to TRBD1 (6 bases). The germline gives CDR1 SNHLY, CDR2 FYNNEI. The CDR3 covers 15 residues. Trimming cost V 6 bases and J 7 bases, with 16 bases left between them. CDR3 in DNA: TGTGCCAGCAGGAACCGACAGGCGCAAAATTCACCCCTCCACTTT. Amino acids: CASRNRQAQNSPLHF.

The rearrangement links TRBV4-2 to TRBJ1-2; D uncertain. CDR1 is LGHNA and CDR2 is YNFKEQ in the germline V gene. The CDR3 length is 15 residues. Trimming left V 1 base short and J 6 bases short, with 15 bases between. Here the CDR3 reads CASSQAPVWYDGYTF. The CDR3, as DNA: TGTGCCAGCAGCCAAGCCCCAGTTTGGTATGATGGCTACACCTTC.

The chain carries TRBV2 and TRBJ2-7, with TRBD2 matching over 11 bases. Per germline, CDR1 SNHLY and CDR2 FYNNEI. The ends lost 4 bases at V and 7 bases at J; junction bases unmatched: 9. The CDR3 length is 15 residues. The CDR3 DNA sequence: TGTGCCAGCAGTGTATTAGCGGGAGGGGATGGGGAGCAGTACTTC. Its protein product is CASSVLAGGDGEQYF.

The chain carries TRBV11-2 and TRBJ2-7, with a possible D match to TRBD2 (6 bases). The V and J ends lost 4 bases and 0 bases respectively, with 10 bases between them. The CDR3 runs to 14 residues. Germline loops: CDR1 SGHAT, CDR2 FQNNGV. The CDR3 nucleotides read TGTGCCAGCAGCTCCCGAGCGGGCTCCTACGAGCAGTACTTC. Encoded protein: CASSSRAGSYEQYF.

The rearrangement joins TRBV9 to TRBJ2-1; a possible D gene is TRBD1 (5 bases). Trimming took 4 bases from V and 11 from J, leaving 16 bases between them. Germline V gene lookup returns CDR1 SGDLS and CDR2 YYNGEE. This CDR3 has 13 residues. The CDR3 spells CASSPQGRVKQFF. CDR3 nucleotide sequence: TGTGCCAGCAGCCCCCAGGGCCGGGTAAAGCAGTTCTTC.

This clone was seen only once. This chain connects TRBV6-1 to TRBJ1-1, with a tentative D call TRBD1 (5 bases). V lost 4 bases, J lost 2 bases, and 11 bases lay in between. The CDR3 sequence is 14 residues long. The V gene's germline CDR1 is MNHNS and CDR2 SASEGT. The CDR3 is CASSVSGGNTEAFF. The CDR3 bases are TGTGCCAGCAGTGTCTCGGGGGGTAACACTGAAGCTTTCTTT.

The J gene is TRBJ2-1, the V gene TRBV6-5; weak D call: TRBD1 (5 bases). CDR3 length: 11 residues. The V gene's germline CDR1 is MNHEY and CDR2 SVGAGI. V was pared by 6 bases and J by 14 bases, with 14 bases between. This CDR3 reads CASSYGAVEFF. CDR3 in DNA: TGTGCCAGCAGCTATGGGGCAGTCGAGTTCTTC.

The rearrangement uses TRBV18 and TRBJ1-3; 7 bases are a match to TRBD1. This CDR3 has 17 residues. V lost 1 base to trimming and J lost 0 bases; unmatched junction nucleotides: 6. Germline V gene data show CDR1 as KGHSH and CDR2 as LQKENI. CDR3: CASSPLTGAYSGNTIYF. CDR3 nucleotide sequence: TGTGCCAGCTCACCACTAACAGGGGCCTACTCTGGAAACACCATATATTTT.

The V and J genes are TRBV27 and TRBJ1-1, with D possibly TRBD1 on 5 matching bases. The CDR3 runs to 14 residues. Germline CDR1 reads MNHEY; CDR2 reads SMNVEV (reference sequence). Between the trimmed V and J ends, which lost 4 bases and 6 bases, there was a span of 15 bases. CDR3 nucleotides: TGTGCCAGCAGTTCCAGGGTAGGAGCGCCTGAAGCTTTCTTT. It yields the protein CASSSRVGAPEAFF.

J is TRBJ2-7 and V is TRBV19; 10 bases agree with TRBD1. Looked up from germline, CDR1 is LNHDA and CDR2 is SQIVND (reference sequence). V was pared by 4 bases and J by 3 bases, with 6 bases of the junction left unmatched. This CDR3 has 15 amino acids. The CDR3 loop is CASSTGTGALYEQYF. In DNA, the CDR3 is TGTGCCAGTAGTACCGGGACAGGGGCGCTCTACGAGCAGTACTTC.

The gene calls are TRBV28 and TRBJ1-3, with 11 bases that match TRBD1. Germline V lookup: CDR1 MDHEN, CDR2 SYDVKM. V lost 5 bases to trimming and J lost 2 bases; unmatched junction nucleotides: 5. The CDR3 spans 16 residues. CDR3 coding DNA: TGTGCCAGCAGTATCCCGGGACAGGGGGCTGGAAACACCATATATTTT. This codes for CASSIPGQGAGNTIYF.

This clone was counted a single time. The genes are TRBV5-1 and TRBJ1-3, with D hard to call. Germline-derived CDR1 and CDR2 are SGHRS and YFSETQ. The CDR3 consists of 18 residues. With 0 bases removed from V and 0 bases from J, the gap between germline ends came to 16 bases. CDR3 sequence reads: CASSLEGLASFSGNTIYF. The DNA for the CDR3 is TGCGCCAGCAGCTTGGAAGGCTTGGCTTCCTTCTCTGGAAACACCATATATTTT.

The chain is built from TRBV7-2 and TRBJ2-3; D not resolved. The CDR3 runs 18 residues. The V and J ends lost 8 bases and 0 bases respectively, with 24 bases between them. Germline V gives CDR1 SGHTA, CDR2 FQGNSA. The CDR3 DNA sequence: TGTGCCAGCCTACTAAGAGCTGGATTGAACCCGAGCACAGATACGCAGTATTTT. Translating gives CASLLRAGLNPSTDTQYF.